Presented here are 13 T cell receptor beta chains from one specimen sequenced in a study of T cell changes during pregnancy in multiple sclerosis. Sequenced by immunoSEQ multiplex PCR; TCRdb stores in-frame clones only, minus some. The repertoire consists of 45,000 to 55,000 clones, with roughly 92% occurring once and the leading ten covering around 1%. This material consisted of peripheral blood, taken after pregnancy. The receptors were sampled from a female donor with multiple sclerosis, enrolled in a pregnancy study.

The chain recombines TRBV29-1 with TRBJ1-5, with 7 nucleotides matching TRBD1. Germline V lookup: CDR1 SQVTM, CDR2 ANQGSEA. The V gene end was trimmed by 7 bases and the J gene end by 5 bases; junction bases not matched to a gene: 8. The CDR3 is 13 residues long. The CDR3 nucleotides are TGCAGCGCCGGGGCGACAGGGTATCAGCCCCAGCATTTT. This gives the protein CSAGATGYQPQHF.

The V call is TRBV15, the J call TRBJ2-2; D is unresolved. The CDR3 has 12 residues. Germline CDR1 LNHNV, CDR2 YYDKDF (reference sequence). V lost 6 bases and J lost 6, with 8 bases in between. This chain's CDR3 is CATSPVSGELFF. CDR3 bases: TGTGCCACCAGTCCCGTCTCCGGGGAGCTGTTTTTT. The full variable domain, its missing parts supplied by reference TRBV15 and TRBJ2-2, is DAMVIQNPRYQVTQFGKPVTLSCSQTLNHNVMYWYQQKSSQAPKLLFHYYDKDFNNEADTPDNFQSRRPNTSFCFLDIRSPGLGDTAMYLCATSPVSGELFFGEGSRLTVL.

V usage is TRBV7-9 and J usage is TRBJ1-2, with a weak D call TRBD1 (6 bases). The CDR3 runs 14 residues. The germline V gene has CDR1 SEHNR and CDR2 FQNEAQ (reference sequence). V lost 8 bases to trimming and J lost 7 bases, with 20 bases between them. The CDR3 region has the DNA TGTGCCAGCGGCCGGACAGCGGCTGAACGTGGCTACACCTTC. It encodes CASGRTAAERGYTF.

The chain links TRBV25-1 to TRBJ1-4; TRBD1 aligns across 7 bases. CDR1 MGHDK and CDR2 SYGVNS come from the germline V gene. The CDR3 is 15 amino acids. The V and J ends lost 3 bases and 3 bases, in that order; junction bases with no gene match: 4. The CDR3 sequence is CASSDAGTANEKLFF. CDR3 DNA: TGTGCCAGCAGTGATGCAGGGACAGCTAATGAAAAACTGTTTTTT. The full variable domain, its missing parts supplied by reference TRBV25-1 and TRBJ1-4, is EADIYQTPRYLVIGTGKKITLECSQTMGHDKMYWYQQDPGMELHLIHYSYGVNSTEKGDLSSESTVSRIRTEHFPLTLESARPSHTSQYLCASSDAGTANEKLFFGSGTQLSVL.

The CDR3 region is CASKQGQTTNYGYTF. In DNA, the CDR3 is TGTGCCAGTAAACAGGGACAGACTACTAACTATGGCTACACCTTC. V gene TRBV27 combines with J gene TRBJ1-2; 7 nucleotides agree with TRBD1. This CDR3 is 15 amino acids long. Germline V CDR1 and CDR2: MNHEY, SMNVEV (reference sequence). The trim removed 9 bases at V and 0 bases at J, leaving 10 bases unmatched.

The chain carries TRBV4-2 and TRBJ2-1; 9 bases match TRBD2. With V trimmed by 0 bases and J by 6 bases, 9 bases remained unmatched. Per the germline V gene, CDR1 is LGHNA and CDR2 is YNFKEQ. CDR3 size: 17 residues. Here the CDR3 reads CASSQDPAGGLGNEQFF. For the CDR3, the DNA is TGTGCCAGCAGCCAAGATCCCGCGGGGGGGTTGGGCAATGAGCAGTTCTTC.

The chain joins TRBV7-9 to TRBJ1-4; D not certain. Germline-derived CDR1 and CDR2 are SEHNR and FQNEAQ (reference sequence). The CDR3 is 12 amino acids. The ends were cut back, 3 bases at V and 8 bases at J, with 7 bases in the middle. DNA for the CDR3: TGTGCCAGCAGCTTGGCTAGGGAAAAACTGTTTTTT. It codes for CASSLAREKLFF.

V gene TRBV5-4 combines with J gene TRBJ2-7; 9 nucleotides line up with TRBD1. The J segment lost 4 bases and the V segment lost 4 bases, leaving 6 bases of the junction unmatched. The CDR3 spans 14 residues. Per the germline V gene, CDR1 is SGHNT and CDR2 is YYREEE (reference sequence). The CDR3 protein is CASSPGQGRYEQYF. Here the CDR3 DNA reads TGTGCCAGCAGCCCCGGACAGGGGCGGTACGAGCAGTACTTC.

The chain carries TRBV6-5 and TRBJ1-2; 8 nucleotides align to TRBD1. CDR1 MNHEY and CDR2 SVGAGI come from the germline V gene. The V segment lost 4 bases and the J segment 0 bases; nucleotides outside the gene matches: 7. The length of the CDR3 is 16 residues. The CDR3 bases are TGTGCCAGCAGTTTAGGACAGGGCCCCACTAACTATGGCTACACCTTC. As protein: CASSLGQGPTNYGYTF.

This clone was seen only once. The V gene is TRBV5-4, the J gene TRBJ1-2; 8 positions match TRBD1. V lost 0 bases to trimming and J lost 5 bases; unmatched junction nucleotides: 6. The length of the CDR3 is 15 residues. The germline V gene has CDR1 SGHNT and CDR2 YYREEE (reference sequence). The CDR3 nucleotides read TGTGCCAGCAGCTTGGGAGGACAGGGCCAGTATGGCTACACCTTC. This gives the protein CASSLGGQGQYGYTF. Full variable domain (rest looked up from reference TRBV5-4 and TRBJ1-2): ETGVTQSPTHLIKTRGQQVTLRCSSQSGHNTVSWYQQALGQGPQFIFQYYREEENGRGNFPPRFSGLQFPNYSSELNVNALELDDSALYLCASSLGGQGQYGYTFGSGTRLTVV.

This sequence joins TRBV5-5 and TRBJ1-5; 7 nucleotides match TRBD1. The junction had 4 bases not matched to a gene; V was cut back by 4 bases and J by 0 bases. The germline V gene encodes CDR1 SGHKS and CDR2 YYEKEE (reference sequence). CDR3 length equals 15 residues. The CDR3 protein is CASSMTGNSNQPQHF. In DNA form, the CDR3 reads TGTGCCAGCAGCATGACAGGGAATAGCAATCAGCCCCAGCATTTT. The complete variable domain, with remaining parts taken from reference TRBV5-5 and TRBJ1-5, reads DAGVTQSPTHLIKTRGQQVTLRCSPISGHKSVSWYQQVLGQGPQFIFQYYEKEERGRGNFPDRFSARQFPNYSSELNVNALLLGDSALYLCASSMTGNSNQPQHFGDGTRLSIL.

The J gene is TRBJ1-1, the V gene TRBV6-5; D is possibly TRBD1 (6 bases). The V and J ends lost 5 bases and 4 bases respectively, with 17 bases between them. The germline V gene has CDR1 MNHEY and CDR2 SVGAGI. The length of the CDR3 is 15 residues. CDR3 protein: CASSQAKRGGTEAFF. CDR3 in DNA: TGTGCCAGCAGTCAGGCCAAAAGGGGGGGCACTGAAGCTTTCTTT.

The J gene is TRBJ2-2, the V gene TRBV7-3, with D perhaps matching TRBD1 (5 bases). Germline-derived CDR1 and CDR2 are SGHTA and FQGTGA. With 2 bases removed from V and 9 bases from J, the gap between germline ends came to 10 bases. This CDR3 has 13 amino acids. The CDR3: CASSLVGARELFF. CDR3 nucleotides: TGTGCCAGCAGCTTAGTAGGGGCCCGGGAGCTGTTTTTT.